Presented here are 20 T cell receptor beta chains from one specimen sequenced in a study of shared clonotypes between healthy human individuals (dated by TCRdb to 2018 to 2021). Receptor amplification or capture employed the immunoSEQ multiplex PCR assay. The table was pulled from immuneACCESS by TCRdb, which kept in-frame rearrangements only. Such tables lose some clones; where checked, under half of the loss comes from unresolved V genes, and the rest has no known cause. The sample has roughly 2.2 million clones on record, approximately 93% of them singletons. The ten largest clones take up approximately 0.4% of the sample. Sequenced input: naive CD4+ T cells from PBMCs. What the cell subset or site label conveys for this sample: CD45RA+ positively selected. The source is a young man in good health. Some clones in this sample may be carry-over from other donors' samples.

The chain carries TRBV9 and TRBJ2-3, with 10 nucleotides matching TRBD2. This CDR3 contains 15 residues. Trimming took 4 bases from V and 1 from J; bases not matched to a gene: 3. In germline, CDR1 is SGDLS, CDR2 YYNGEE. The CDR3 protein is CASSFGLAGTDTQYF. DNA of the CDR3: TGTGCCAGCAGCTTTGGACTAGCGGGCACAGATACGCAGTATTTT.

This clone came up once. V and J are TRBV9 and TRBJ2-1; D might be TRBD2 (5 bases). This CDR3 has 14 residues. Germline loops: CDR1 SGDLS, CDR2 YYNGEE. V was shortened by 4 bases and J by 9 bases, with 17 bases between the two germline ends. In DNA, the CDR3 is TGTGCCAGCAGCCCAGCCAGTCTAGCAGTTGAGCAGTTCTTC. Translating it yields CASSPASLAVEQFF. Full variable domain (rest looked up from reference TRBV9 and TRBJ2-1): DSGVTQTPKHLITATGQRVTLRCSPRSGDLSVYWYQQSLDQGLQFLIQYYNGEERAKGNILERFSAQQFPDLHSELNLSSLELGDSALYFCASSPASLAVEQFFGPGTRLTVL.

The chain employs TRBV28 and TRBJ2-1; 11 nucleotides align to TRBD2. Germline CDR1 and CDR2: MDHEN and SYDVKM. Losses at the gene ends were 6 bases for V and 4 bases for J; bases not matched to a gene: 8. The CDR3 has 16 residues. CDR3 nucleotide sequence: TGTGCCAGCAGAATGGCCGGGACTAGCGGATACAATGAGCAGTTCTTC. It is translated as CASRMAGTSGYNEQFF.

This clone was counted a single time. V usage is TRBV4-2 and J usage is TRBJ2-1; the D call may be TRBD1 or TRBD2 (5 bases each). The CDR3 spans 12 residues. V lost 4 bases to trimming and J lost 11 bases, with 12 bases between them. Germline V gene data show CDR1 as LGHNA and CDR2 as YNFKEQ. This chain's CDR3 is CASSRAGTKQFF. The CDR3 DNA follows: TGTGCCAGCAGCCGAGCAGGGACCAAGCAGTTCTTC.

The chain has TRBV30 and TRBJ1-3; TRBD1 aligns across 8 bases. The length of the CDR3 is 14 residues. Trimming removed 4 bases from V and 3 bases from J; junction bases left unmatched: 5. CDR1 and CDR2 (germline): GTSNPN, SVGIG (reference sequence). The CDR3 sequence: CAWTSRGLGNTIYF. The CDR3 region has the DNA TGTGCCTGGACATCCAGGGGGCTTGGAAACACCATATATTTT.

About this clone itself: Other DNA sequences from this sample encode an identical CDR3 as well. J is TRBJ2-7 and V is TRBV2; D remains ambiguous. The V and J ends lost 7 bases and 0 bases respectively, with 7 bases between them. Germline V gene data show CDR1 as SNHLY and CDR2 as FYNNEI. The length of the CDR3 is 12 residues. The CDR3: CASKTDSYEQYF. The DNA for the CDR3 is TGTGCCAGCAAAACAGACTCCTACGAGCAGTACTTC.

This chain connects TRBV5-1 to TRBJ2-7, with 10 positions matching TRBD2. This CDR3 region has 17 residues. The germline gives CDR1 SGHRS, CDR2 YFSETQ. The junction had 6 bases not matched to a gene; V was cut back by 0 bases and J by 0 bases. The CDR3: CASSLARGLASSYEQYF. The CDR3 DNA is TGCGCCAGCAGCTTGGCCAGGGGACTAGCGTCCTCCTACGAGCAGTACTTC.

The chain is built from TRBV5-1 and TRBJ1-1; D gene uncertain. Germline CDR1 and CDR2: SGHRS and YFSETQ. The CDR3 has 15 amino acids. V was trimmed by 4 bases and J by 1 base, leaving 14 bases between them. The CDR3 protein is CASSLEKGWNTEAFF. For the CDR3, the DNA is TGCGCCAGCAGCCTGGAGAAAGGGTGGAACACTGAAGCTTTCTTT.

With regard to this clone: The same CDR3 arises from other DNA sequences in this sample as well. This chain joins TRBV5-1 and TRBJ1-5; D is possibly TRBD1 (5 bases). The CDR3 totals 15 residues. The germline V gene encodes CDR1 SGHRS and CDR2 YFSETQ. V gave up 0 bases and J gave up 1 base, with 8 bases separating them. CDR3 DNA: TGCGCCAGCAGCTTGGATAGGGGAAGCAATCAGCCCCAGCATTTT. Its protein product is CASSLDRGSNQPQHF.

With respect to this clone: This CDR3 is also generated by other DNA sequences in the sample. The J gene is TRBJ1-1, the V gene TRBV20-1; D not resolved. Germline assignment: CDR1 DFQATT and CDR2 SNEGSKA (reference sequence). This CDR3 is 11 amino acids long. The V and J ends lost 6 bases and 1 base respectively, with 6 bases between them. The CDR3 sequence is CSAGRNTEAFF. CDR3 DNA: TGCAGTGCCGGCAGGAACACTGAAGCTTTCTTT.

DNA of the CDR3: TGCGCCAGCAGCCAAGGGCGTTTAGTACAGCACTATGGCTACACCTTC. Translation gives CASSQGRLVQHYGYTF. The chain is built from TRBV4-1 and TRBJ1-2; D uncertain. V shed 1 base and J shed 3 bases, with 15 bases lying between them. The CDR3 is 16 residues long. Germline values: CDR1 MGHRA, CDR2 YSYEKL.

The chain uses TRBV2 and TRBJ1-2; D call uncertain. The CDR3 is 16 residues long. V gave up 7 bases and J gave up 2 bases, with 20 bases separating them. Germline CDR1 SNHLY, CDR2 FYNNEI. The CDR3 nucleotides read TGTGCCAGCAAACCGGGAAACCTTTCTCCGAACTATGGCTACACCTTC. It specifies CASKPGNLSPNYGYTF. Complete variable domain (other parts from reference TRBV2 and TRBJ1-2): EPEVTQTPSHQVTQMGQEVILRCVPISNHLYFYWYRQILGQKVEFLVSFYNNEISEKSEIFDDQFSVERPDGSNFTLKIRSTKLEDSAMYFCASKPGNLSPNYGYTFGSGTRLTVV.

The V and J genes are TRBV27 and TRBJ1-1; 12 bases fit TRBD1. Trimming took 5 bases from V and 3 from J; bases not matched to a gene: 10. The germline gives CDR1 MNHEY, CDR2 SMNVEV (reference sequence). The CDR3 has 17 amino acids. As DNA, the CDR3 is TGTGCCAGCAGTCCTCGCGGGACAGGGGGCGCGCACACTGAAGCTTTCTTT. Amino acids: CASSPRGTGGAHTEAFF.

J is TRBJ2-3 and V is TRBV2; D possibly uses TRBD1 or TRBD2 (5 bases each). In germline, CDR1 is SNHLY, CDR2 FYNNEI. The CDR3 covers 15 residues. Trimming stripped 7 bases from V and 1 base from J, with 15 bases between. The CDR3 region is CASNTRDGGTDTQYF. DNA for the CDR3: TGTGCCAGCAATACCCGGGACGGCGGCACAGATACGCAGTATTTT.

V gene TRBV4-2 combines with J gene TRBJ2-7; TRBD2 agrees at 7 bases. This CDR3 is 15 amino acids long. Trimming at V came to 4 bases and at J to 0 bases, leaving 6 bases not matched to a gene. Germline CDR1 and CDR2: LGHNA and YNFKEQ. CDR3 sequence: CASSPRGEGSYEQYF. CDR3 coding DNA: TGTGCCAGCAGCCCCCGGGGGGAGGGCTCCTACGAGCAGTACTTC.

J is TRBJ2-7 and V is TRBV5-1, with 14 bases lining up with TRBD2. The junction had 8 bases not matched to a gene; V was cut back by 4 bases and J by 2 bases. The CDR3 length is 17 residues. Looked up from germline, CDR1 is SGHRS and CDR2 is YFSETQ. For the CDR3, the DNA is TGCGCCAGCAGCCGCGGGACTAGCGGGAGCTCCCCCTACGAGCAGTACTTC. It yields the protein CASSRGTSGSSPYEQYF.

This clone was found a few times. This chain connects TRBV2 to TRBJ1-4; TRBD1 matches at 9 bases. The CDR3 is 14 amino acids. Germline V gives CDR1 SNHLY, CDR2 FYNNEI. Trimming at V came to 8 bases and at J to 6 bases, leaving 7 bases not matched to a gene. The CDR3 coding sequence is TGTGCCAGCTCTTCCGGGACAGGGTATGAAAAACTGTTTTTT. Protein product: CASSSGTGYEKLFF.

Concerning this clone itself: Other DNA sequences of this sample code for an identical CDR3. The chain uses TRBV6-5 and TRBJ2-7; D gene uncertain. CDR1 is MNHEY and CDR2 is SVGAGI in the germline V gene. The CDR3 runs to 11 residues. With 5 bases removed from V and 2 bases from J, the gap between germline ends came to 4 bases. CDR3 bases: TGTGCCAGCAGTGAACCCTACGAGCAGTACTTC. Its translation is CASSEPYEQYF.

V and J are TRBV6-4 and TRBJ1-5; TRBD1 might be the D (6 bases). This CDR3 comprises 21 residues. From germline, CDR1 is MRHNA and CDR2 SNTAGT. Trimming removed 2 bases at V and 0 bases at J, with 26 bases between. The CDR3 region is CASSDRAGEQGSKYSNQPQHF. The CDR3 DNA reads TGTGCCAGCAGTGACAGGGCTGGGGAACAGGGAAGTAAGTATAGCAATCAGCCCCAGCATTTT.

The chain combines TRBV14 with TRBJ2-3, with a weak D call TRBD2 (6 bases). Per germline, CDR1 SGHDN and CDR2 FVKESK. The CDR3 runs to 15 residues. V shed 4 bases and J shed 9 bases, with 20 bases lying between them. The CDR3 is CASSPQPGSGDTQYF. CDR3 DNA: TGTGCCAGCAGCCCACAGCCCGGGAGTGGGGACACGCAGTATTTT.